This T cell receptor beta chain was documented in a study of blood T cell repertoires in COVID-19. Study details: Sites across the United States, Italy and Spain contributed samples from acute and convalescent COVID-19.

Authors' methods: Using reference gene primer amplification, nucleated cell counts were estimated. This table comes from immunoSEQ multiplex PCR, and its TCRdb copy is limited to in-frame clones, with some not included. Clonal size and the V and J genes are those of that table, whereas D and trimming came from the DNA. Among approximately 240,000 clones, over 75% were seen once, and the ten largest hold approximately 3.4%. This study enrolled people aged 18 to 89 from roughly 24 US geographic areas. Participants reported their clinical history, and cohort assignment relied on those reports. This TCR was sampled from a woman under 30 in a cohort exposed to, infected with or recovered from COVID-19 (not recorded which). The sequencing input was PBMCs or T cells enriched from blood (not recorded which).

Here the CDR3 reads CASSTPGTLNGNTIYF. The CDR3 nucleotides are TGTGCCAGCAGTACACCCGGGACACTGAATGGAAACACCATATATTTT. This chain links TRBV28 with TRBJ1-3, with a weak D call TRBD1 (6 bases). V dropped 5 bases and J dropped 3 bases, with 17 bases sitting between them. The germline CDR1 and CDR2 sequences are MDHEN and SYDVKM. The CDR3 consists of 16 residues.